A selection of T cell receptor beta chains follows, all from one sample in a study of T cells expressing NK-cell markers. TCRdb reprocessed the 5' RACE reads and keeps a single row for each CDR3 protein, giving no DNA. The sample totals a few hundred thousand distinct CDR3 sequences. Material: blood T cells: a sorted CD56 or NKG2C T cell subset, CD4+ or CD8+ T cells, or bulk PBMC T cells (not recorded which). These receptors were collected from a man aged 18-75 years in good health. Both conserved end residues are part of each CDR3.

>TRBJ2-6|TRBV20-1
CSARDTGPSSGANVLTF
>TRBJ1-5|TRBV13
CASSLMGVGPQHF
>TRBJ1-1|TRBV14
CASSQLPSTEAFF
>TRBJ2-7|TRBV18
CASSPGQGRSYEQYF
>TRBJ2-3|TRBV6-1
CASSGGAPPIDTQYF
>TRBJ2-3|TRBV7-2
CASSQGDGGADTQYF
>TRBJ1-5|TRBV7-2
CASSFWAGEMSNQPQHF
>TRBJ2-6|TRBV5-1
CASSLALAGATSGANVLTF
>TRBJ2-3|TRBV9
CASSSNAGGPDTQYF
>TRBJ2-2|TRBV5-8
CASSLYRRSGELFF
>TRBJ2-3|TRBV7-9
CASSLRTASTDTQYF
>TRBJ2-4|TRBV29-1
CSVDGGTGSDIQYF
>TRBJ2-3|TRBV3-1
CASSPTSMVADTQYF
>TRBJ1-3|TRBV4-2
CASIGTRDSSGNTIYF
>TRBJ2-7|TRBV5-8
CASSLYHEQYF
>TRBJ1-2|TRBV20-1
CSASVWATYGYTF
>TRBJ2-6|TRBV5-4
CASSFALHSSGANVLTF
>TRBJ1-2|TRBV28
CASSLARGGIGTNYGYTF
>TRBJ2-7|TRBV27
CASSLGWTDYEQYF
>TRBJ2-3|TRBV15
CATSQDRGIGTDTQYF
>TRBJ1-1|TRBV3-1
CASSLSGGYEAFF
>TRBJ1-5|TRBV18
CASSPPGTQEQPQHF
>TRBJ2-4|TRBV28
CASSSVGDGDKNIQYF
>TRBJ1-2|TRBV20-1
CSARLQLYGYTF
>TRBJ2-7|TRBV28
CATNRGSYEQYF
>TRBJ1-4|TRBV30
CAWSGYGTGSEKLFF
>TRBJ2-3|TRBV24-1
CATSGVVSTQYF
>TRBJ2-1|TRBV20-1
CSASRPEVNEQFF
>TRBJ1-2|TRBV6-5
CASSYGGRLDGYTF
>TRBJ2-7|TRBV9
CASSVGGTRGDEQYF
>TRBJ2-4|TRBV9
CASSPDFARDIQYF
>TRBJ2-1|TRBV7-2
CASSFREGGWFF
>TRBJ2-1|TRBV7-3
CASSLPTENEQFF
>TRBJ1-5|TRBV6-4
CASRYRVGDQPQHF
>TRBJ1-2|TRBV7-8
CASSPRGGTYGYTF
>TRBJ2-7|TRBV2
CASSLNRGSYYEQYF
>TRBJ2-2|TRBV11-2
CASSTGQGLNTGELFF
>TRBJ2-6|TRBV27
CASSPQGGALLSGANVLTF
>TRBJ2-2|TRBV9
CASSWGTGADTGELFF
>TRBJ1-2|TRBV28
CASSETAINYGYTF
>TRBJ1-5|TRBV15
CATSRRQTDQPQHF
>TRBJ1-4|TRBV20-1
CSARDTGRGYEKLFF
>TRBJ1-2|TRBV19
CASSISGTGNGYTF
>TRBJ2-1|TRBV7-3
CASSLNIGVWDEQFF
>TRBJ2-5|TRBV6-1
CASSISKGEETQYF
>TRBJ2-1|TRBV5-1
CASSFGLAGRAYNEQFF
>TRBJ2-4|TRBV20-1
CSATTSGGNIQYF
>TRBJ1-2|TRBV6-1
CASKQGTLDGGYGYTF
>TRBJ2-1|TRBV3-1
CASSQKGDSYNEQFF
>TRBJ2-3|TRBV20-1
CSAEPAVAPQYF
>TRBJ2-1|TRBV15
CATTPTGLAGIYNEQFF
>TRBJ1-2|TRBV7-2
CASSFGTGGLNYGYTF
>TRBJ1-4|TRBV6-5
CASSYSRQVQYEKLFF
>TRBJ1-5|TRBV12-3/TRBV12-4
CASSRHTDNQPQHF
>TRBJ1-6|TRBV7-8
CASSLGNSPPLHF
>TRBJ1-6|TRBV20-1
CSASPLGPLHF
>TRBJ1-1|TRBV5-5
CASSLLGQLKGTEAFF
>TRBJ2-2|TRBV6-1
CATRREGNTGELFF
>TRBJ1-6|TRBV7-3
CASSTQDSPSSYNSPLHF